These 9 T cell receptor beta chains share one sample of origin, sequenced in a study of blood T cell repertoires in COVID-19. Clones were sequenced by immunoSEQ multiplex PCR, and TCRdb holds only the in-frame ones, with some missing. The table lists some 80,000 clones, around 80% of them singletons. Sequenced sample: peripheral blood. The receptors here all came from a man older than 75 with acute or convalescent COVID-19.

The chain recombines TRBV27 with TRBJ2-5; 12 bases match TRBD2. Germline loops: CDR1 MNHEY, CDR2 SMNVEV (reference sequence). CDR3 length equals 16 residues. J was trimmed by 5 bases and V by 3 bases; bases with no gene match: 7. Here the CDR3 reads CASSFGLAGGQETQYF. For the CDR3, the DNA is TGTGCCAGCAGTTTCGGGCTAGCGGGGGGGCAGGAGACCCAGTACTTC.

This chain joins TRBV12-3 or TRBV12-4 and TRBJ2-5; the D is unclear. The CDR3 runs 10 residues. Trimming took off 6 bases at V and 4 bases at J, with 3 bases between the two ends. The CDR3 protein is CASSSETQYF. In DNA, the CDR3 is TGTGCCAGCAGCTCAGAGACCCAGTACTTC.

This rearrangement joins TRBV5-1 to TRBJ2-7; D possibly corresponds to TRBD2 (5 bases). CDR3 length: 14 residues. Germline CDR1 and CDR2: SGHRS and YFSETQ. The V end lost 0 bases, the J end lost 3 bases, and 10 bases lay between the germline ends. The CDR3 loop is CASSLEASRYEQYF. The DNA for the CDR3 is TGCGCCAGCAGCTTGGAGGCTAGCCGCTACGAGCAGTACTTC.

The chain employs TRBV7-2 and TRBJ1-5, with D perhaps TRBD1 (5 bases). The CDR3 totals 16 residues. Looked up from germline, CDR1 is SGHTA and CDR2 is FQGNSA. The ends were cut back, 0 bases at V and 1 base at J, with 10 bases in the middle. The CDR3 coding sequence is TGTGCCAGCAGCTTAGCTGCAGGGATCAGCAATCAGCCCCAGCATTTT. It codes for CASSLAAGISNQPQHF. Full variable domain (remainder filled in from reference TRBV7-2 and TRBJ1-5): GAGVSQSPSNKVTEKGKDVELRCDPISGHTALYWYRQSLGQGLEFLIYFQGNSAPDKSGLPSDRFSAERTGGSVSTLTIQRTQQEDSAVYLCASSLAAGISNQPQHFGDGTRLSIL.

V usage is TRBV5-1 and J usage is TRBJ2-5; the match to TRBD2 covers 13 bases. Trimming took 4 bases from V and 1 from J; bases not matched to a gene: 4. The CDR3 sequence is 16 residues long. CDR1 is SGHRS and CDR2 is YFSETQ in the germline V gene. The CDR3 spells CASSPGLAGAQETQYF. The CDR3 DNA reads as TGCGCCAGCAGCCCAGGACTAGCGGGGGCCCAAGAGACCCAGTACTTC. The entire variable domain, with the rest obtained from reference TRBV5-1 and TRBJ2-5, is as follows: KAGVTQTPRYLIKTRGQQVTLSCSPISGHRSVSWYQQTPGQGLQFLFEYFSETQRNKGNFPGRFSGRQFSNSRSEMNVSTLELGDSALYLCASSPGLAGAQETQYFGPGTRLLVL.

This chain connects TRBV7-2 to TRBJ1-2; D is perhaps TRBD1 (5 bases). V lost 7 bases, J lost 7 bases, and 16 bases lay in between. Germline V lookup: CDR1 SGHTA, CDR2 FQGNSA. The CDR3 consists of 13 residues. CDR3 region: CASTLPGVRGYTF. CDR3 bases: TGTGCCAGCACCCTTCCGGGGGTGCGTGGCTACACCTTC.

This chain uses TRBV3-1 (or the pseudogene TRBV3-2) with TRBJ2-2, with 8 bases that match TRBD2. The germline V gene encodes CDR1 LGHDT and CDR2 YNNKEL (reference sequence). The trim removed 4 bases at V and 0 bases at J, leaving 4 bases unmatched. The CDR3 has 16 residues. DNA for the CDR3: TGTGCCAGCAGCCGCACTAGCGGCCCGAACACCGGGGAGCTGTTTTTT. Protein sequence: CASSRTSGPNTGELFF.

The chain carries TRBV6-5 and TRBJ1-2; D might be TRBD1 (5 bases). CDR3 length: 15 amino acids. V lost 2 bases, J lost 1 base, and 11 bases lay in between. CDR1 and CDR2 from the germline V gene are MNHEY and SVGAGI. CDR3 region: CASSYTEGINYGYTF. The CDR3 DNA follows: TGTGCCAGCAGTTACACGGAGGGGATTAACTATGGCTACACCTTC.

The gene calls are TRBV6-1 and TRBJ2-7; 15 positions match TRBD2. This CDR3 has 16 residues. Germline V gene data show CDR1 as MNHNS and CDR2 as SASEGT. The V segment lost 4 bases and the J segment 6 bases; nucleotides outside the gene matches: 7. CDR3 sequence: CASSAGTSGGPGEQYF. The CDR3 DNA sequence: TGTGCCAGCAGTGCCGGGACTAGCGGGGGGCCAGGCGAGCAGTACTTC.